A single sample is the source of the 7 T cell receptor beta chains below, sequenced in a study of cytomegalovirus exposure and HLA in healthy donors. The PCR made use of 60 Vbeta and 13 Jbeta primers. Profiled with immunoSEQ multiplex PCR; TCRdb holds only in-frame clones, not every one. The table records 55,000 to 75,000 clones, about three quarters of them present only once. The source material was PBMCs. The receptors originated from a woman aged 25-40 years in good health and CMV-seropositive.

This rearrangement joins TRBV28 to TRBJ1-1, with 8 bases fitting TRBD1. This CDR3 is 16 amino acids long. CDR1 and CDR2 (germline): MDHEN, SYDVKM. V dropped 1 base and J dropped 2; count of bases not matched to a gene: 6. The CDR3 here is CASSLLPPGGNTEAFF. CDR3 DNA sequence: TGTGCCAGCAGTTTATTACCCCCAGGGGGCAACACTGAAGCTTTCTTT.

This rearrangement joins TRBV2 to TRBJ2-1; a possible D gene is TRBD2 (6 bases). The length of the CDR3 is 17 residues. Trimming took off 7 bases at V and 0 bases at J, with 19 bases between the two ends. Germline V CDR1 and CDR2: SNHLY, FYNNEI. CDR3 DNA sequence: TGTGCCAGCACCCTCCGCGGGACCTCCAGCTCCTACAATGAGCAGTTCTTC. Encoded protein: CASTLRGTSSSYNEQFF.

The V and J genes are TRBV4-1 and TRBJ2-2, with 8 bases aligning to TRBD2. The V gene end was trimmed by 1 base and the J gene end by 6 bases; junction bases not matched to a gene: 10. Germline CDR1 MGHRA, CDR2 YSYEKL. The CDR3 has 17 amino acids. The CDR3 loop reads CASSQVRAGVMAGELFF. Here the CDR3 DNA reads TGCGCCAGCAGCCAAGTTAGAGCGGGAGTCATGGCCGGGGAGCTGTTTTTT.

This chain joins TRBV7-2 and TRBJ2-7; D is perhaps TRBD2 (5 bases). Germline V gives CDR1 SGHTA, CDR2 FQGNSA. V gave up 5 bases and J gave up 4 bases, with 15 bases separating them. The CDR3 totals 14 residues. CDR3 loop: CASSDGPRGYEQYF. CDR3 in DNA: TGTGCCAGCAGCGACGGACCCCGAGGGTACGAGCAGTACTTC. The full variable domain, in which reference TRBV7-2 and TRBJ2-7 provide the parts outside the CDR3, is GAGVSQSPSNKVTEKGKDVELRCDPISGHTALYWYRQSLGQGLEFLIYFQGNSAPDKSGLPSDRFSAERTGGSVSTLTIQRTQQEDSAVYLCASSDGPRGYEQYFGPGTRLTVT.

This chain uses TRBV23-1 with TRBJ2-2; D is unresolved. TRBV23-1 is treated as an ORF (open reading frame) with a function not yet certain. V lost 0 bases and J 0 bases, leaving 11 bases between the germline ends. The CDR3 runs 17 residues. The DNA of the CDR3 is TGCGCCAGCAGTCAATCGAAAGCGCACACGAACACCGGGGAGCTGTTTTTT. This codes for CASSQSKAHTNTGELFF.

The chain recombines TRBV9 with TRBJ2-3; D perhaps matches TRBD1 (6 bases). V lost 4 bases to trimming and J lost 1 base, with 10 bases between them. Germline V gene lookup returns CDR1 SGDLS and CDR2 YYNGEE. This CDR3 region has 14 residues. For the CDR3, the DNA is TGTGCCAGCAGCTCGCGGACAGGCACAGATACGCAGTATTTT. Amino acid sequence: CASSSRTGTDTQYF.

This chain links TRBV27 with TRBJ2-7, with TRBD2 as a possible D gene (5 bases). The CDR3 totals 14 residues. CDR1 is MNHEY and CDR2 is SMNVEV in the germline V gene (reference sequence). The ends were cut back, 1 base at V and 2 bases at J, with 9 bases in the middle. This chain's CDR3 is CASSLYGEPYEQYF. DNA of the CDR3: TGTGCCAGCAGTTTATACGGGGAACCCTACGAGCAGTACTTC.